This is a list of T cell receptor beta chains from one sample in a study of blood T cell repertoires in COVID-19. TCRdb's table, derived via immunoSEQ multiplex PCR, lists solely in-frame clones and lacks some. The sample has 200,000 to 250,000 clones, 75% to 90% seen once. Sequencing was carried out using PBMCs or T cells enriched from blood (not recorded which). These receptors came from a man aged 45-60 years who had been exposed to COVID-19. Each CDR3 is given with its conserved first and last residue. The D gene is left open where the match is weak. The listing skips clone size in some rows; elsewhere it reads once, few, many or a size class.

CDR3 length: 13; D gene: .; J gene: TRBJ1-1; clone size: few; V gene: TRBV18; CDR3 DNA: TGTGCCAGCTCAGGCCCGCGAGGCACTGAAGCTTTCTTT; CDR3 protein: CASSGPRGTEAFF
CDR3 length: 15; D gene: .; J gene: TRBJ1-2; clone size: .; V gene: TRBV18; CDR3 DNA: TGTGCCAGCTCACCACAGACGGGGGGTGGCTATGGCTACACCTTC; CDR3 protein: CASSPQTGGGYGYTF
CDR3 length: 15; D gene: .; J gene: TRBJ2-1; clone size: once; V gene: TRBV3-1/TRBV3-2; CDR3 DNA: TGTGCCAGCAGCCGTTTCGGGTTAGGATACAATGAGCAGTTCTTC; CDR3 protein: CASSRFGLGYNEQFF
CDR3 length: 14; D gene: .; J gene: TRBJ1-4; clone size: .; V gene: TRBV10-3; CDR3 DNA: TGTGCCATCAGTAGGGGATCAGCTAATGAAAAACTGTTTTTT; CDR3 protein: CAISRGSANEKLFF
CDR3 length: 13; D gene: .; J gene: TRBJ2-4; clone size: .; V gene: TRBV28; CDR3 DNA: TGTGGGGCCCAACAGGCCCCCAAAAACATTCAGTACTTC; CDR3 protein: CGAQQAPKNIQYF
CDR3 length: 14; D gene: TRBD1; J gene: TRBJ1-4; clone size: .; V gene: TRBV28; CDR3 DNA: TGTGCCAGCATCAAACAGGGGTGGTATGAAAAACTGTTTTTT; CDR3 protein: CASIKQGWYEKLFF
CDR3 length: 14; D gene: .; J gene: TRBJ1-4; clone size: .; V gene: TRBV2; CDR3 DNA: TGTGCCAGCAGTCCTACAGGGCCTGGGGAAAAACTGTTTTTT; CDR3 protein: CASSPTGPGEKLFF
CDR3 length: 13; D gene: TRBD1; J gene: TRBJ1-2; clone size: .; V gene: TRBV28; CDR3 DNA: TGTGCCAGCACCGCTTACAGGGGATATGGCTACACCTTC; CDR3 protein: CASTAYRGYGYTF
CDR3 length: 11; D gene: TRBD1; J gene: TRBJ1-2; clone size: .; V gene: TRBV10-3; CDR3 DNA: TGTGCCATCAAACAGGGGGATGGCTACACCTTC; CDR3 protein: CAIKQGDGYTF
CDR3 length: 14; D gene: .; J gene: TRBJ2-2; clone size: .; V gene: TRBV3-1/TRBV3-2; CDR3 DNA: TGTGCCAGCAGCCACCTTTCGCCCGCCGGGGAGCTATTTTTT; CDR3 protein: CASSHLSPAGELFF
CDR3 length: 13; D gene: .; J gene: TRBJ1-2; clone size: .; V gene: TRBV3-1/TRBV3-2; CDR3 DNA: TGTGCCAGCAGTCTCGGACAGCCTTATGGCTACACCTTC; CDR3 protein: CASSLGQPYGYTF
CDR3 length: 13; D gene: .; J gene: TRBJ1-2; clone size: few; V gene: TRBV6-2/TRBV6-3; CDR3 DNA: TGTGCCAGCAGTTACCGGGGGGCGTTGGGCTACACCTTC; CDR3 protein: CASSYRGALGYTF
CDR3 length: 14; D gene: TRBD1; J gene: TRBJ1-1; clone size: .; V gene: TRBV5-4; CDR3 DNA: TGTGCCAGCAGCTTGGTGGACAGGGGGCGTGAAGCTTTCTTT; CDR3 protein: CASSLVDRGREAFF
CDR3 length: 15; D gene: TRBD1; J gene: TRBJ2-3; clone size: .; V gene: TRBV19; CDR3 DNA: TGTGCCAGTAGTGGGGGACAGGGGGACTCAGATACGCAGTATTTT; CDR3 protein: CASSGGQGDSDTQYF
CDR3 length: 14; D gene: .; J gene: TRBJ1-2; clone size: .; V gene: TRBV5-1; CDR3 DNA: TGCGCCAGCAGCTTGGCCGGCAGGGGCTATGACTACACCTTC; CDR3 protein: CASSLAGRGYDYTF
CDR3 length: 15; D gene: TRBD2; J gene: TRBJ2-1; clone size: .; V gene: TRBV7-2; CDR3 DNA: TGTGCCAGTTTAGCGGGGGGTCCCTCCTACAATGAGCAGTTCTTC; CDR3 protein: CASLAGGPSYNEQFF
CDR3 length: 12; D gene: .; J gene: TRBJ2-7; clone size: .; V gene: TRBV18; CDR3 DNA: TGTGCCAGCTCACCGACTGGCGGCGAGCAGTACTTC; CDR3 protein: CASSPTGGEQYF
CDR3 length: 13; D gene: .; J gene: TRBJ1-4; clone size: .; V gene: TRBV30; CDR3 DNA: TGTGCCTGGAGTGGGCAGGGGAATGAAAAACTGTTTTTT; CDR3 protein: CAWSGQGNEKLFF
CDR3 length: 16; D gene: .; J gene: TRBJ1-1; clone size: .; V gene: TRBV4-2; CDR3 DNA: TGTGCCAGCAGCCAAGATGGATTTGGGCCGAACACTGAAGCTTTCTTT; CDR3 protein: CASSQDGFGPNTEAFF
CDR3 length: 14; D gene: TRBD1; J gene: TRBJ2-5; clone size: once; V gene: TRBV11-2; CDR3 DNA: TGTGCCAGCAGCTTCACGACAGGGCTAGAGACCCAGTACTTC; CDR3 protein: CASSFTTGLETQYF